These T cell receptor beta chains were read from a single sample in a study of shared clonotypes between healthy human individuals. The data were produced by immunoSEQ multiplex PCR, yet TCRdb's version contains in-frame clones alone and is incomplete. The sample includes about 550,000 clones, roughly 95% of them seen just once. The material sequenced was naive CD8+ T cells sorted from blood. The source of these receptors is a woman under 40 in good health. Both conserved end residues are part of each CDR3. D genes are given only for firm matches. Expanded clones get a size class; other rows say once, few or many, or leave the size out.

D gene	V gene	J gene	clone size	CDR3 DNA	CDR3 protein
NA	TRBV15	TRBJ2-5	NA	TGTGCCACCAGCAAACTGGAGACCCAGTACTTC	CATSKLETQYF
NA	TRBV5-5	TRBJ2-1	once	TGTGCCAGCAGCTTGGTGTCTAGCGTCGATTGGTTCTTC	CASSLVSSVDWFF
TRBD1	TRBV25-1	TRBJ1-2	NA	TGTGCCAGCAGTGACCAGGACAGGATCTATGGCTACACCTTC	CASSDQDRIYGYTF
NA	TRBV27	TRBJ2-7	NA	TGTGCCACGGAAGGGGCCACAGGTGCCGAGCAGTACTTC	CATEGATGAEQYF
TRBD2	TRBV27	TRBJ2-7	NA	TGTGCCAGCAGTTTACTAGCGGATGACGAGCAGTACTTC	CASSLLADDEQYF
TRBD2	TRBV7-8	TRBJ2-5	once	TGTGCCAGCAGCTCCCGACTAGCGGGAGGTTATTCTGAAGAGACCCAGTACTTC	CASSSRLAGGYSEETQYF
NA	TRBV28	TRBJ1-1	NA	TGTGCCAGCACCGAGACAGCCATGAACACTGAAGCTTTCTTT	CASTETAMNTEAFF
NA	TRBV5-6	TRBJ2-2	NA	TGTGCCAGCAGCTTGGAAATGGAGGGCTCGGCCGGGGAGCTGTTTTTT	CASSLEMEGSAGELFF
NA	TRBV29-1	TRBJ1-6	NA	TGCAGCGTCCCACCGCGAAGGGCGCAGGGAAATTCACCCCTCCACTTT	CSVPPRRAQGNSPLHF
NA	TRBV28	TRBJ2-7	NA	TGTGCCAGCAGCTGGGGAATAGACGAGCAGTACTTC	CASSWGIDEQYF
NA	TRBV9	TRBJ2-2	NA	TGTGCCAGCAGCGTAGCTAGGGCCGGGGAGCTGTTTTTT	CASSVARAGELFF
TRBD2	TRBV7-6	TRBJ2-5	NA	TGTGCCAGCAGCTTAGAGGTCGGGAGGATATTCCAAGAGACCCAGTACTTC	CASSLEVGRIFQETQYF
NA	TRBV9	TRBJ1-4	NA	TGTGCCAGCAGCGTAGGGTCGGGGGCGCTTAATGAAAAACTGTTTTTT	CASSVGSGALNEKLFF
NA	TRBV4-1	TRBJ2-2	once	TGCGCCAGCAGCCAAGAACAAAACACCGGGGAGCTGTTTTTT	CASSQEQNTGELFF
TRBD1	TRBV6-1	TRBJ2-3	NA	TGTGCCAGTGAAGGACAGGGAGTAACAGATACGCAGTATTTT	CASEGQGVTDTQYF
TRBD1	TRBV27	TRBJ2-2	NA	TGTGCCAGCAGTTATACAGGGGGGAACACCGGGGAGCTGTTTTTT	CASSYTGGNTGELFF
NA	TRBV5-8	TRBJ2-7	NA	TGTGCCAGCAGCCTAGACTTTACCGGGTTGAGCTCCTACGAGCAGTACTTC	CASSLDFTGLSSYEQYF
NA	TRBV29-1	TRBJ2-7	NA	TGCAGCACCACGGACCCCGCCTACGAGCAGTACTTC	CSTTDPAYEQYF
TRBD1	TRBV28	TRBJ2-7	NA	TGTGCCAGCAGTGTCACCGGGACAGGGTCCGAGCAGTACTTC	CASSVTGTGSEQYF
NA	TRBV29-1	TRBJ2-1	NA	TGCAGCGTTGAGTCAACTAAGTCCTACAATGAGCAGTTCTTC	CSVESTKSYNEQFF
NA	TRBV7-6	TRBJ2-3	NA	TGTGCCAGCAGTCAACAGGTTACCGATACGCAGTATTTT	CASSQQVTDTQYF
NA	TRBV5-1	TRBJ2-1	NA	TGCGCCAGCAGCTGGGACTCCGACGAGCAGTTCTTC	CASSWDSDEQFF
NA	TRBV5-1	TRBJ2-3	NA	TGCGCCAGCAAGACTGGGGCCAGATCCGTGGGCACAGATACGCAGTATTTT	CASKTGARSVGTDTQYF
TRBD1	TRBV29-1	TRBJ2-3	NA	TGCAGCGTTGCGGGACAGGGCCCAGATACGCAGTATTTT	CSVAGQGPDTQYF
NA	TRBV19	TRBJ2-7	NA	TGTGCCAGTAGTGGACACAGATCAGGCGGGGACGAGCAGTACTTC	CASSGHRSGGDEQYF
TRBD1	TRBV4-1	TRBJ1-5	NA	TGCGCCAGCAGCCAAGTGGTGAGTGGGACAGGGCGTCAGCCCCAGCATTTT	CASSQVVSGTGRQPQHF
NA	TRBV28	TRBJ1-5	NA	TGTGCCAGCAGCCCAACGGGGGGGGGATGGACCAATCAGCCCCAGCATTTT	CASSPTGGGWTNQPQHF
NA	TRBV5-6	TRBJ1-6	NA	TGTGCCAGCAGCTTTGCGGGGGGCGCATGGGAATCACCCCTCCACTTT	CASSFAGGAWESPLHF
NA	TRBV28	TRBJ1-5	NA	TGTGCCAGCAGTTTTGGGGCCCAGCATTGGCCCCAGCATTTT	CASSFGAQHWPQHF
NA	TRBV2	TRBJ2-1	NA	TGTGCCAGCACCCCGACCAGCCGAGCCTACAATGAGCAGTTCTTC	CASTPTSRAYNEQFF
NA	TRBV7-9	TRBJ1-1	NA	TGTGCCAGCAGCTTGTCAGACACAAAAAACACTGAAGCTTTCTTT	CASSLSDTKNTEAFF
NA	TRBV6-5	TRBJ2-1	NA	TGTGCCAGCAGTTACGATGGTGAATACAATGAGCAGTTCTTC	CASSYDGEYNEQFF
NA	TRBV20-1	TRBJ2-1	NA	TGCAGTGCTTTTGGGACTTTTGAGCAGTTCTTC	CSAFGTFEQFF
NA	TRBV4-1	TRBJ1-3	NA	TGCGCCAGCAGCCCCGGACTGAACCCCGGAAACACCATATATTTT	CASSPGLNPGNTIYF
TRBD1	TRBV9	TRBJ1-2	NA	TGTGCCAGCAGCGGAACTAGGGAGACAGGGTACTATGGCTACACCTTC	CASSGTRETGYYGYTF
TRBD1	TRBV5-1	TRBJ1-5	NA	TGCGCCAGCAGACCCGGGACAGACCATCAGCCCCAGCATTTT	CASRPGTDHQPQHF
TRBD1	TRBV4-1	TRBJ2-4	once	TGCGCCAGCAGCCATTTGACAGGGGCTCGGCATATGAACATTCAGTACTTC	CASSHLTGARHMNIQYF
TRBD2	TRBV11-2	TRBJ2-7	NA	TGTGCCAGCAGCTCAATAGCGGGGTTCTACGAGCAGTACTTC	CASSSIAGFYEQYF
TRBD2	TRBV28	TRBJ2-1	NA	TGTGCCAGCAAAGGCGGGAGCTCCTACAATGAGCAGTTCTTC	CASKGGSSYNEQFF
TRBD1	TRBV5-6	TRBJ2-7	NA	TGTGCCAGCAGCAAGCCTCCGGGACAGGGGATATACGAGCAGTACTTC	CASSKPPGQGIYEQYF
TRBD2	TRBV27	TRBJ2-1	NA	TGTGCCAGCAGTTTGAGCGGGAGGGCCTCCTACAATGAGCAGTTCTTC	CASSLSGRASYNEQFF
NA	TRBV11-2	TRBJ2-5	NA	TGTGCCAGCAGCTTAGTTGGGACCCAGGAGGAGCAGTACTTC	CASSLVGTQEEQYF
TRBD1	TRBV27	TRBJ2-1	once	TGTGCCAGCAGTTTACAGGGGGCGCTTAGTGAGCAGTTCTTC	CASSLQGALSEQFF
NA	TRBV2	TRBJ2-2	NA	TGTGCCAGCAGTGATGATACCGGGGAGCTGTTTTTT	CASSDDTGELFF
NA	TRBV13	TRBJ2-1	NA	TGTGCCAGCAGCTTAGAGCCAGGATCCTACAATGAGCAGTTCTTC	CASSLEPGSYNEQFF
TRBD1	TRBV19	TRBJ2-7	NA	TGTGCCAGTAGTATGGGGACAGGGGTCTACGAGCAGTACTTC	CASSMGTGVYEQYF
NA	TRBV19	TRBJ2-2	NA	TGTGCCAGTCTACGGGCCGGGGACACCGGGGAGCTGTTTTTT	CASLRAGDTGELFF
NA	TRBV27	TRBJ2-1	NA	TGTGCCAGCAGACTTGACCTTGGGGAAAATGAGCAGTTCTTC	CASRLDLGENEQFF
NA	TRBV4-1	TRBJ1-5	NA	TGCGCCAGCAGCCAAACAGGGACGGGCAATCAGCCCCAGCATTTT	CASSQTGTGNQPQHF
TRBD2	TRBV11-2	TRBJ2-3	NA	TGTGCCAGCAGCCTGGGGACTAGCGTTAGCACAGATACGCAGTATTTT	CASSLGTSVSTDTQYF
NA	TRBV27	TRBJ1-2	NA	TGTGCCAGCAGAATTGGAATATTCTACACCTTC	CASRIGIFYTF
TRBD2	TRBV27	TRBJ2-7	once	TGTGCCAGCAGTCCTACTAGCGGAGTCGGCCACGAGCAGTACTTC	CASSPTSGVGHEQYF
NA	TRBV6-5	TRBJ2-1	NA	TGTGCCAGCACCGCGGGGAGCTCCTACAATGAGCAGTTCTTC	CASTAGSSYNEQFF
NA	TRBV27	TRBJ1-2	NA	TGTGCCAGCAGTTTATTTGCAGGGAGTTATGGCTACACCTTC	CASSLFAGSYGYTF
NA	TRBV27	TRBJ2-2	NA	TGTGCCAGCACCTTCGACGGGTACACCGGGGAGCTGTTTTTT	CASTFDGYTGELFF
NA	TRBV6-1	TRBJ2-6	NA	TGTGCCAGCGTGGCGGGCATCGGGGCCAACGTCCTGACTTTC	CASVAGIGANVLTF
NA	TRBV5-6	TRBJ2-5	NA	TGTGCCAGCAGCTTGGTTTGGGCCCAAGAGACCCAGTACTTC	CASSLVWAQETQYF
TRBD1	TRBV13	TRBJ2-3	NA	TGTGCCAGCAGCTACGGACAGGGGGCTACAGATACGCAGTATTTT	CASSYGQGATDTQYF
TRBD2	TRBV19	TRBJ2-3	NA	TGTGCCAGTAGTATGGGTTTTAGCGGGAGAGGGACAGATACGCAGTATTTT	CASSMGFSGRGTDTQYF
NA	TRBV15	TRBJ2-7	NA	TGTGCCACCAGCTCAATATCCGGGACACCATCCTACGAGCAGTACTTC	CATSSISGTPSYEQYF